These T cell receptor beta chains were read from a single sample in a study of blood T cell repertoires in COVID-19. Repertoires were generated with immunoSEQ multiplex PCR, while TCRdb's copy carries only in-frame clones and drops some. Of 410,000 or so clones listed, around 91% are singletons. Sequencing used peripheral blood. These receptors were taken from a woman aged 40 to 50 with COVID-19, enrolled during active disease. Both conserved end residues are part of each CDR3. Each record gives: clone size, V gene, D gene, J gene, CDR3 length, CDR3 DNA, CDR3 protein. A D gene is named only where the DNA matches it firmly. Clone size is not always given. Where it is, it says once, few, many or a class for expanded clones.

NA	TRBV19	NA	TRBJ1-2	15	TGTGCCAGTAGTGATGACAGCCACTCCACCGGTGGCTACACCTTC	CASSDDSHSTGGYTF
once	TRBV3-1/TRBV3-2	NA	TRBJ2-2	15	TGTGCCAGCAGCCAAGTCGGCGGAAACACCGGGGAGCTGTTTTTT	CASSQVGGNTGELFF
NA	TRBV3-1/TRBV3-2	TRBD1	TRBJ2-7	14	TGTGCCAGCGTTGGACAGGGGGATGCTGGAGAGCAGTACTTC	CASVGQGDAGEQYF
NA	TRBV19	TRBD1	TRBJ1-4	14	TGTGCCAGTACTCCCGACAGGGGTAATGAAAAACTGTTTTTT	CASTPDRGNEKLFF
NA	TRBV11-1	TRBD1	TRBJ1-1	13	TGTGCCAGCAGCAGACAGGGGAACACTGAAGCTTTCTTT	CASSRQGNTEAFF
NA	TRBV7-2	TRBD1	TRBJ2-7	15	TGTGCCAGCAGCCAAAGGACAGGGCAGTCCTACGAGCAGTACTTC	CASSQRTGQSYEQYF
NA	TRBV13	NA	TRBJ2-1	16	TGTGCCAGCAGCCCACGCAGAATCGGCGGGGTCAATGAGCAGTTCTTC	CASSPRRIGGVNEQFF
NA	TRBV7-2	NA	TRBJ1-4	16	TGTGCCAGCAGCCAGGACAGCACCCTACTTAATGAAAAACTGTTTTTT	CASSQDSTLLNEKLFF
NA	TRBV7-9	TRBD1	TRBJ1-4	15	TGTGCCAGCAGCGGACGACAGGGGACTAATGAAAAACTGTTTTTT	CASSGRQGTNEKLFF
NA	TRBV7-8	TRBD1	TRBJ2-7	15	TGTGCCAGCAGCTCGATACGGACAGGGGCCTACGAGCAGTACTTC	CASSSIRTGAYEQYF
NA	TRBV5-1	NA	TRBJ1-1	15	TGCGCCAGCAGCTTGGAAGGGAGAATGAACACTGAAGCTTTCTTT	CASSLEGRMNTEAFF
NA	TRBV3-1/TRBV3-2	NA	TRBJ1-2	15	TGTGCCAGCAGCCACTCAACTGGCGGAGTCTATGGCTACACCTTC	CASSHSTGGVYGYTF
NA	TRBV7-2	NA	TRBJ1-3	17	TGTGCCAGCAGCTTAGTTGGGGGGAGCTTCTCTGGAAACACCATATATTTT	CASSLVGGSFSGNTIYF